Listed below are T cell receptor beta chains from one sample, sequenced in a study of T-cell reconstitution after alpha-beta-depleted transplantation in children. Each CDR3 protein is one row after TCRdb ran MiXCR on the PCR reads. The sample records over 200,000 distinct CDR3 sequences, roughly 10% being singletons. The sequencing used PBMCs from the stem cell graft donor, collected from the stem cell graft. All receptors come from a human donor who donated a stem cell graft to a child with acute lymphoblastic leukemia. Each CDR3 is given with its conserved first and last residue. The D gene is left open where the match is weak. Not all rows give a size; the values are once, few, many and, for expanded clones, a class.

TGCAGTGCTAGAGGTGTGGGACAGGTGGAAAGTGGCTACACCTTC | CSARGVGQVESGYTF | TRBV20-1 | few | TRBD1 | TRBJ1-2
TGCGCCAGCAGCTTGAACCCGACAGGGGATCAAGAGACCCAGTACTTC | CASSLNPTGDQETQYF | TRBV5-1 | few | TRBD1 | TRBJ2-5
TGTGCCAGCAGCCAAGATCAGGGGGGCTATGAAGCTTTCTTT | CASSQDQGGYEAFF | TRBV4-2 | many | TRBD1 | TRBJ1-1
TGTGCCAGCAGTCCCCTGCGGGACGGCCGCTCTGGGGCCAACGTCCTGACTTTC | CASSPLRDGRSGANVLTF | TRBV12-3/TRBV12-4 | few | NA | TRBJ2-6
TGCGCCAGCAGCCGCCAACTCGAAGCGGGGGGGCTTGACACCGGGGAGCTGTTTTTT | CASSRQLEAGGLDTGELFF | TRBV4-3 | NA | TRBD2 | TRBJ2-2
TGTGCCAGCAGTTCCCGGACAGGGCAGATTTATGGCTACACCTTC | CASSSRTGQIYGYTF | TRBV28 | NA | TRBD1 | TRBJ1-2
TGTGCCTGGAGTGTCAAGGGGACAACTTCCTACGAGCAGTACTTC | CAWSVKGTTSYEQYF | TRBV30 | few | NA | TRBJ2-7
TGTGCCAGTTCTCCCGTCGGGCAGGGGGCAGGACAGCCCCAGCATTTT | CASSPVGQGAGQPQHF | TRBV19 | NA | TRBD1 | TRBJ1-5
TGTGCCAGCAGTGTAGCAGCAGCCTCCTACAAGCAGTACTTC | CASSVAAASYKQYF | TRBV2 | NA | NA | TRBJ2-7
TGTGCCAGCAGCCAACGTTTCGACAATGAAAAACTGTTTTTT | CASSQRFDNEKLFF | TRBV14 | NA | NA | TRBJ1-4
TGTGCCAGCAGTGAGAGCGGGAAGCAGTTCTTC | CASSESGKQFF | TRBV6-4 | few | TRBD2 | TRBJ2-1
TGTGCCAGCAGCTTAGATCACTTTCTACTTAGCACAGATACGCAGTATTTT | CASSLDHFLLSTDTQYF | TRBV11-2 | NA | NA | TRBJ2-3
TGTGCCAGCAGTGCAGGTTCTAACTATGGCTACACCTTC | CASSAGSNYGYTF | TRBV6-4 | few | NA | TRBJ1-2
TGTGCCAGCAACACATTTCTGGGACAGGGGGCCACCGGGGAGCTGTTTTTT | CASNTFLGQGATGELFF | TRBV28 | NA | TRBD1 | TRBJ2-2
TGTGCCAGCAGCCAACTTACAGGGTTAGGGGCCGGGGAGCTGTTTTTT | CASSQLTGLGAGELFF | TRBV4-2 | many | NA | TRBJ2-2
TGTGCCAGCCGGGGACAGCTCTTCGGCAATGAGCAGTTCTTC | CASRGQLFGNEQFF | TRBV27 | few | TRBD1 | TRBJ2-1
TGTGCCTGCCCACGGGGGGAATCATTGACCGGGGAGCTGTTTTTT | CACPRGESLTGELFF | TRBV30 | few | TRBD2 | TRBJ2-2
TGTGCCAGCAGCGTACTACAGGGTCCCAAAAACATTCAGTACTTC | CASSVLQGPKNIQYF | TRBV9 | few | NA | TRBJ2-4
TGTGCCAGCAACGGGGGGGCCGCCGGCGAGACCCAGTACTTC | CASNGGAAGETQYF | TRBV7-9 | NA | TRBD2 | TRBJ2-5
TGTGCCAGCAGCTTAGGGTCAGGGGGCCAGCCCCAGCATTTT | CASSLGSGGQPQHF | TRBV7-2 | many | TRBD1 | TRBJ1-5
TGCAGTGCTAGAGGGTACGGGGTGAACACTGAAGCTTTCTTT | CSARGYGVNTEAFF | TRBV20-1 | NA | NA | TRBJ1-1
TGTGCCAGTAGTACCGGACAGGGGGCTTATGAAAAACTGTTTTTT | CASSTGQGAYEKLFF | TRBV19 | NA | TRBD1 | TRBJ1-4
TGTGCCAGCAGCCCCCTGGCAGTGAACACCGGGGAGCTGTTTTTT | CASSPLAVNTGELFF | TRBV3-1 | medium-sized | NA | TRBJ2-2
TGTGCCAGCAGCTTAGTTGCAGGGGGCAGTAGGAGGGTCAGCTCCTACAATGAGCAGTTCTTC | CASSLVAGGSRRVSSYNEQFF | TRBV11-3 | NA | TRBD1 | TRBJ2-1
TGTGCCAGCAGCTTTTCTAGCGGGGGGATTTCCTACGAGCAGTACTTC | CASSFSSGGISYEQYF | TRBV7-2 | few | TRBD2 | TRBJ2-7
TGTGCCAGCAGCCTAAGGACGGACAGGGTCCCCGGGGAGCTGTTTTTT | CASSLRTDRVPGELFF | TRBV3-1 | many | TRBD1 | TRBJ2-2
TGTGCCAGCAGTTACTCGCAGCTAACTAATGAAAAACTGTTTTTT | CASSYSQLTNEKLFF | TRBV6-5 | NA | NA | TRBJ1-4
TGCAGTGCTAGGGCAAACAGCTGGCGTGGCTACACCTTC | CSARANSWRGYTF | TRBV20-1 | few | NA | TRBJ1-2
TGCAGCGTTGAAGAACCCACAGGGGCTAATGGCTACACCTTC | CSVEEPTGANGYTF | TRBV29-1 | NA | TRBD1 | TRBJ1-2
TGCGCCAGCAGCTTGGGACAGGTGAGAAGAACTGAAGCTTTCTTT | CASSLGQVRRTEAFF | TRBV5-1 | many | NA | TRBJ1-1
TGTGCCAGCAGCTTTTCCGGGGGGGCCGATGAGCAGTTCTTC | CASSFSGGADEQFF | TRBV7-7 | few | TRBD2 | TRBJ2-1
TGTGCCAGCAGCCCGAGCGGGACACTGAACACTGAAGCTTTCTTT | CASSPSGTLNTEAFF | TRBV7-8 | NA | NA | TRBJ1-1
TGTGCCAGCAGTCCACGTCCAGGGGGGAACACTGAAGCTTTCTTT | CASSPRPGGNTEAFF | TRBV7-2 | many | TRBD1 | TRBJ1-1
TGTGCCAGCAGCCAAGGAGGTTTGGTAGGAGGTGAAAAACTGTTTTTT | CASSQGGLVGGEKLFF | TRBV7-9 | few | NA | TRBJ1-4
TGTGCCATCAGCCCCGGGGTGCGCACCGGGGAGCTGTTTTTT | CAISPGVRTGELFF | TRBV4-2 | NA | NA | TRBJ2-2
TGTGCCATCAGTGAGTCGCTAAGGGGGCACACTGAAGCTTTCTTT | CAISESLRGHTEAFF | TRBV10-3 | NA | TRBD1 | TRBJ1-1
TGCGCCAGCAGCTTAACCTCGGACAGCCTTACCTACGAGCAGTACTTC | CASSLTSDSLTYEQYF | TRBV5-1 | NA | NA | TRBJ2-7
TGTGCCAGCAGCCCCGGACAGGGGGATTTCGAGCAGTACTTC | CASSPGQGDFEQYF | TRBV7-8 | few | TRBD1 | TRBJ2-7
TGTGCCAGCAGCCCCAGGGACACCGGGGAGCTGTTTTTT | CASSPRDTGELFF | TRBV11-2 | few | NA | TRBJ2-2
TGTGCCAGCAACAGGGGTCAAGCGGATTCCGAGACCCAGTACTTC | CASNRGQADSETQYF | TRBV6-2/TRBV6-3 | medium-sized | TRBD1 | TRBJ2-5
TGTGCCAGCAGCGCTGGTACAGGGGTAGGTACTGAAGCTTTCTTT | CASSAGTGVGTEAFF | TRBV7-6 | few | TRBD1 | TRBJ1-1
TGTGCCAGCTCACCACCGGGCGACACTTACAATCAGCCCCAGCATTTT | CASSPPGDTYNQPQHF | TRBV18 | few | NA | TRBJ1-5
TGTGCCAGCAGCTTAGCGGGCAGCTCCCGATCCCCCTCCTACGAGCAGTACTTC | CASSLAGSSRSPSYEQYF | TRBV7-2 | many | NA | TRBJ2-7
TGTGCCAGCAGCTTGGCCCTAGCGGGGGGCCTGGAGCAGTTCTTC | CASSLALAGGLEQFF | TRBV5-4 | NA | TRBD2 | TRBJ2-1